This TCR beta chain derives from a study of blood T cell repertoires in COVID-19. The CDR3 totals 16 residues. J was trimmed by 4 bases and V by 5 bases; bases with no gene match: 11. Germline lookup yields CDR1 MNHEY and CDR2 SVGEGT. This clone was seen only once. Measured with immunoSEQ multiplex PCR; TCRdb has only the in-frame clones, and not every one. The sample carries roughly 150,000 clones, 82% recorded once. The rearrangement links TRBV6-2 or TRBV6-3 to TRBJ2-7; 10 nucleotides match TRBD2. The receptor comes from a woman aged 80 or over with active or convalescent COVID-19. The sample was peripheral blood. CDR3 sequence reads: CASSARPSGRGYEQYF. The CDR3 nucleotides read TGTGCCAGCAGTGCACGTCCTAGCGGGAGAGGGTACGAGCAGTACTTC.